This T cell receptor (beta chain) emerged from a study of T cell responses to AZD1222 COVID-19 vaccine (dated by TCRdb to 2020 to 2022). Regarding the research as a whole: AZD1222 recipients given second doses at about 4 weeks or at about 12 weeks were pooled, since spike-specific TCR depth and breadth were not found to differ between the two schedules. TCR sequencing was performed for some 250 trial participants, of whom 200 to 220 were given two doses of AZD1222 and approximately 26 were given two doses of MenACWY control vaccine. Trial participants were enrolled into age subgroups of 18-55, 56-69 and 70-plus years, which contained around 140, 26 and 57 TCR-sequenced participants, respectively.

The research as a whole found: Only five to seven AZD1222 recipients were SARS-CoV-2 seropositive at baseline, limiting conclusions about previously exposed vaccinees. Most participants were white British and females outnumbered males, and the authors suggested that clonal diversity may have been underestimated. The 56-69-year group was small, and its depth increase did not reach significance, likely because of low power. After two AZD1222 doses, both the breadth and the depth of spike-specific TCRs were significantly higher than at day 0 and than in MenACWY recipients. Vaccine-associated CD4 TCRs spanned the whole spike protein, with dominant responses in regions 160-218 and 743-854. No day 14 peak-response samples were available, so repertoires were characterized only after the peak T cell response. Nearly half of unique spike-specific TCRs reportedly recognized epitopes outside regions mutated in the B.1.351 and B.1.1.7 variants.

In regard to this clone: Its antigen has not been determined. There are no base qualities to consult, and no much larger clone falls within one base.

In the paper's terms, the time point label means: baseline before first vaccination. Vaccinee samples came from UK trials COV001 and COV002, including a single-blind randomized controlled phase 2/3 trial of AZD1222 (ChAdOx1 nCoV-19) in healthy adults. Trial participant PBMC samples were collected at day 0 and day 28 after the second dose for TCRbeta chain sequencing. V drops 2 bases and J drops 3 bases, leaving 7 bases in between. The CDR3 has 13 amino acids, counting the end cysteine and phenylalanine. This entry keeps only the CDR3 DNA: 39 bases, framed from base 1. The CDR3 regions of human TCRbeta chains were analyzed by immunosequencing. As for the authors' bioinformatics: Repertoire TCRs were matched against a reference library of SARS-CoV-2-specific TCRs generated with the MIRA antigen-specificity platform. Breadth was defined as the fraction of unique TCRs that were SARS-CoV-2-associated, and depth was defined as the fraction of total T cells that were SARS-CoV-2-associated. Each spike-specific TCR was assigned to its reactive spike region and to a CD4 or CD8 class using the MIRA data. Log10-transformed breadth and depth values were compared by one-way ANOVA with Sidak's multiple comparisons tests. In its TCRdb copy, this immuneACCESS table keeps in-frame sequences only and misses some clones. Where compared with another copy, unresolved V genes explain less than half of these, and the others have no known cause. Clonal size and the V and J genes are those of that table, whereas D and trimming came from the DNA. This sample lists more than 80,000 clones; about nine tenths were detected once. Jointly, the top ten make up around 9.6% of the sample.

The input for sequencing was peripheral blood, taken on day 0 of AZD1222 vaccination. This TCR was recovered from an adult in good health. The chain is made from TRBV12-3 or TRBV12-4 and TRBJ1-1, with no reliable assignment of the D segment. The encoded CDR3 is CASSLSGDTEAFF. The bases are TGTGCCAGCAGTTTAAGCGGGGACACTGAAGCTTTCTTT.